These 22 T cell receptor beta chains share one sample of origin, sequenced in a study of cytomegalovirus exposure and HLA in healthy donors. PCR involved 60 Vbeta and 13 Jbeta primers. Method: immunoSEQ multiplex PCR; TCRdb's copy keeps in-frame clones and lacks some. Of just over 150,000 clones in the sample, 75% to 80% were seen once. Specimen: PBMCs. The receptors were sampled from a woman aged 40 to 50 in good health and CMV-seronegative.

The chain employs TRBV28 and TRBJ1-2; 7 nucleotides line up with TRBD1. J gave up 5 bases and V 1 base, and 7 bases lay outside the gene matches. Germline lookup yields CDR1 MDHEN and CDR2 SYDVKM. The CDR3 has 15 residues. CDR3 sequence: CASSLFEGAFYGYTF. The CDR3 bases are TGTGCCAGCAGTTTATTCGAGGGGGCTTTTTATGGCTACACCTTC.

The rearrangement links TRBV10-2 to TRBJ1-5; D is possibly TRBD1 (5 bases). This CDR3 is 13 amino acids long. The V gene's germline CDR1 is WSHSY and CDR2 SAAADI. V gave up 6 bases and J gave up 7 bases, with 13 bases separating them. The CDR3 spells CASRSTVAQPQHF. The CDR3 coding sequence is TGCGCCAGCAGATCGACAGTGGCGCAGCCCCAGCATTTT.

The genes are TRBV4-1 and TRBJ1-1; D not certain. This CDR3 comprises 13 residues. Per germline, CDR1 MGHRA and CDR2 YSYEKL. V dropped 2 bases and J dropped 1 base, with 5 bases sitting between them. Here the CDR3 DNA reads TGCGCCAGCAGCCAACAAGCGAACACTGAAGCTTTCTTT. Encoded protein: CASSQQANTEAFF.

In this sample, this clone turned up once. The genes are TRBV27 and TRBJ2-2, with D perhaps TRBD2 (6 bases). The CDR3 length is 15 residues. The germline CDR1 and CDR2 sequences are MNHEY and SMNVEV (reference sequence). V lost 4 bases, J lost 2 bases, and 11 bases lay in between. The DNA of the CDR3 is TGTGCCAGCAGTTCCCGGGACTCCAACACCGGGGAGCTGTTTTTT. Encoded protein: CASSSRDSNTGELFF.

The CDR3 loop is CASSTGTALGRDTQYF. The CDR3 bases are TGCGCCAGCAGTACCGGGACAGCCCTCGGGCGAGATACGCAGTATTTT. The chain uses TRBV5-1 and TRBJ2-3, with TRBD1 matching 7 bases. The CDR3 runs 16 residues. The trim removed 5 bases at V and 5 bases at J, leaving 14 bases unmatched. Germline V lookup: CDR1 SGHRS, CDR2 YFSETQ. The full variable domain, with the rest looked up from reference TRBV5-1 and TRBJ2-3, is KAGVTQTPRYLIKTRGQQVTLSCSPISGHRSVSWYQQTPGQGLQFLFEYFSETQRNKGNFPGRFSGRQFSNSRSEMNVSTLELGDSALYLCASSTGTALGRDTQYFGPGTRLTVL.

The chain combines TRBV5-1 with TRBJ2-1; no firm D call. V lost 0 bases and J 5 bases, leaving 6 bases between the germline ends. The CDR3 runs 13 residues. The germline CDR1 and CDR2 sequences are SGHRS and YFSETQ. The CDR3 is CASSLVPDNEQFF. The CDR3 DNA sequence: TGCGCCAGCAGCTTGGTACCAGACAATGAGCAGTTCTTC.

The J gene is TRBJ1-3, the V gene TRBV12-5, with D hard to call. The CDR3 has 15 amino acids. V lost 5 bases and J lost 4, with 15 bases in between. Germline V gives CDR1 LGHNT, CDR2 FRNRAP. CDR3 region: CASGSLGMSGNTIYF. In nucleotides, the CDR3 is TGTGCTAGTGGTAGCCTGGGCATGTCGGGAAACACCATATATTTT.

The chain is built from TRBV5-1 and TRBJ2-5, with D possibly matching TRBD1 (6 bases). This CDR3 contains 15 residues. Germline values: CDR1 SGHRS, CDR2 YFSETQ. Trimming shortened V by 3 bases and J by 3 bases, and 15 bases separated the two germline ends. The CDR3 nucleotides read TGCGCCAGCAGCTCAGCCGGGACACTTGAAGAGACCCAGTACTTC. It codes for CASSSAGTLEETQYF.

This rearrangement joins TRBV15 to TRBJ2-2; D possibly corresponds to TRBD1 (5 bases). Germline V gene sequence: CDR1 LNHNV, CDR2 YYDKDF (reference sequence). There are 16 residues in the CDR3. V was trimmed by 2 bases and J by 1 base, leaving 11 bases between them. CDR3 region: CATSRRIQGNTGELFF. As DNA, the CDR3 is TGTGCCACCAGCAGACGAATCCAGGGGAACACCGGGGAGCTGTTTTTT.

The chain joins TRBV5-1 to TRBJ1-2; D ambiguous. The CDR3 has 15 amino acids. In germline, CDR1 is SGHRS, CDR2 YFSETQ. The V end lost 4 bases, the J end lost 1 base, and 14 bases lay between the germline ends. This CDR3 reads CASSDEDFYNYGYTF. DNA for the CDR3: TGCGCCAGCAGCGATGAGGACTTCTATAACTATGGCTACACCTTC.

This chain connects TRBV25-1 to TRBJ2-3, with 8 bases fitting TRBD2. This CDR3 has 15 amino acids. Germline CDR1 is MGHDK and CDR2 is SYGVNS. The junction had 2 bases not matched to a gene; V was cut back by 3 bases and J by 0 bases. CDR3 coding DNA: TGTGCCAGCAGTGATGCGGGGGGTAGCACAGATACGCAGTATTTT. Amino acids: CASSDAGGSTDTQYF.

V is TRBV4-1 and J is TRBJ2-3; TRBD2 matches 11 bases. Trimming took 1 base from V and 0 from J; bases not matched to a gene: 3. CDR1 is MGHRA, CDR2 YSYEKL, per germline. The CDR3 is made up of 17 amino acids. CDR3 region: CASSQGLAGISTDTQYF. The CDR3 DNA follows: TGCGCCAGCAGCCAAGGACTAGCGGGGATTAGCACAGATACGCAGTATTTT.

The chain couples TRBV5-1 to TRBJ1-2; 7 bases are shared with TRBD1. There are 14 residues in the CDR3. The V gene end was trimmed by 3 bases and the J gene end by 7 bases; junction bases not matched to a gene: 9. Per the germline V gene, CDR1 is SGHRS and CDR2 is YFSETQ. The CDR3 coding sequence is TGCGCCAGCAGCTCCCGACAGGGTTCATCTGGCTACACCTTC. Translating it yields CASSSRQGSSGYTF. Together with reference TRBV5-1 and TRBJ1-2, the CDR3 gives the full variable domain: KAGVTQTPRYLIKTRGQQVTLSCSPISGHRSVSWYQQTPGQGLQFLFEYFSETQRNKGNFPGRFSGRQFSNSRSEMNVSTLELGDSALYLCASSSRQGSSGYTFGSGTRLTVV.

The chain carries TRBV7-8 and TRBJ2-1, with a possible D match to TRBD2 (6 bases). Looked up from germline, CDR1 is SGHVS and CDR2 is FQNEAQ. The CDR3 covers 14 residues. Trimming took 1 base from V and 7 from J, leaving 11 bases between them. This CDR3 is CASSLVGSGNEQFF. CDR3 nucleotide sequence: TGTGCCAGCAGCTTAGTCGGGAGCGGGAATGAGCAGTTCTTC. Drawing the rest from reference TRBV7-8 and TRBJ2-1, the complete variable domain is GAGVSQSPRYKVAKRGQDVALRCDPISGHVSLFWYQQALGQGPEFLTYFQNEAQLDKSGLPSDRFFAERPEGSVSTLKIQRTQQEDSAVYLCASSLVGSGNEQFFGPGTRLTVL.

J is TRBJ1-1 and V is TRBV5-1; 10 positions agree with TRBD1. This CDR3 is built from 15 residues. Germline-derived CDR1 and CDR2 are SGHRS and YFSETQ. V lost 5 bases and J lost 0; bases outside the gene matches: 4. DNA for the CDR3: TGCGCCAGCAGACCCGGACAGGGGGTGAACACTGAAGCTTTCTTT. Translating gives CASRPGQGVNTEAFF.

This clone was observed a handful of times. V and J are TRBV6-1 and TRBJ1-2; 9 nucleotides line up with TRBD1. With V trimmed by 2 bases and J by 5 bases, 12 bases remained unmatched. Germline CDR1 and CDR2: MNHNS and SASEGT. The CDR3 loop spans 17 amino acids. Here the CDR3 reads CASSESSWGTGTYGYTF. The CDR3 region has the DNA TGTGCCAGCAGTGAATCATCTTGGGGGACAGGGACTTATGGCTACACCTTC.

By frequency in the sample, this clone is medium-sized. The V and J genes are TRBV7-9 and TRBJ2-2; no reliable D call. The CDR3 consists of 15 residues. In germline, CDR1 is SEHNR, CDR2 FQNEAQ (reference sequence). V lost 3 bases, J lost 0 bases, and 8 bases lay in between. The CDR3 sequence is CASSLTETNTGELFF. CDR3 nucleotide sequence: TGTGCCAGCAGCTTGACGGAGACGAACACCGGGGAGCTGTTTTTT.

The chain combines TRBV7-8 with TRBJ2-7, with D perhaps TRBD2 (6 bases). The germline V gene encodes CDR1 SGHVS and CDR2 FQNEAQ. The germline V and J ends were trimmed by 3 bases and 0 bases, with 15 bases remaining between them. The CDR3 is 16 amino acids. As DNA, the CDR3 is TGTGCCAGCAGCTTGGCAGGTCGGAGGGGCTCCTACGAGCAGTACTTC. Encoded protein: CASSLAGRRGSYEQYF.

The chain links TRBV4-2 to TRBJ2-1; 10 nucleotides match TRBD2. CDR1 is LGHNA, CDR2 YNFKEQ, per germline. Germline trimming cut 4 bases from V and 0 bases from J; bases unmatched to any gene: 3. This CDR3 contains 16 residues. The DNA of the CDR3 is TGTGCCAGCAGCCTAGTAGCGGGGGGCTCCTACAATGAGCAGTTCTTC. Encoded protein: CASSLVAGGSYNEQFF.

The rearrangement uses TRBV2 and TRBJ1-2; D uncertain. The CDR3 length is 13 residues. Germline CDR1 reads SNHLY; CDR2 reads FYNNEI. The V end was cut by 5 bases, the J end by 4 bases, with 11 bases between. CDR3 coding DNA: TGTGCCAGCAGTCGAACAGAGATCTATGGCTACACCTTC. This encodes CASSRTEIYGYTF.

A few counts support this clone. This chain uses TRBV29-1 with TRBJ2-1; 11 bases agree with TRBD2. Germline assignment: CDR1 SQVTM and CDR2 ANQGSEA. Trimming cost V 7 bases and J 9 bases; bases outside gene matches: 14. The length of the CDR3 is 15 residues. CDR3 nucleotides: TGCAGCGGTACAGGGACTAGCGGACCTTTGGGTGAGCAGTTCTTC. It translates to CSGTGTSGPLGEQFF.

This clone was detected only a few times. The V gene is TRBV5-6, the J gene TRBJ2-4; tentatively, D is TRBD2 (6 bases). The V end was cut by 4 bases, the J end by 8 bases, with 13 bases between. This CDR3 has 13 amino acids. In germline, CDR1 is SGHDT, CDR2 YYEEEE. Here the CDR3 DNA reads TGTGCCAGCAGCCACTGGGAGCGGGACATTCAGTACTTC. This gives the protein CASSHWERDIQYF.